This TCR beta chain appears in the sequencing data of a study of monozygotic twins with cystic fibrosis. The study, taken as a whole, reports: No link emerged between shared CDR3 counts and age, concordance or severity.

This clone has only one observation. No antigen is known for it. The CDR3 is 13 residues long. V lost 7 bases and J lost 7; bases outside the gene matches: 8. The germline V gene encodes CDR1 SQVTM and CDR2 ANQGSEA. The assay was immunoSEQ multiplex PCR, and TCRdb's table has in-frame clones only and misses some. This table has some 35,000 clones, 75% to 95% appearing once. The chain carries TRBV29-1 and TRBJ2-2; 8 nucleotides agree with TRBD2. This receptor was taken from a boy between 2 and 10 years old with cystic fibrosis. The sequencing input was blood. The CDR3 bases are TGCAGCGCTTCGACTAGCGAGATCGGGGAGCTGTTTTTT. Its translation: CSASTSEIGELFF.